The 10 T cell receptor beta chains below all came from one sample that was sequenced in a study of type 1 and type 2 diabetes patients. Amplification started from genomic DNA. Amplification of the beta chain CDR3 used 30 forward and 13 reverse multiplex primers. One entry per CDR3 protein, called by TCRdb with MiXCR from the multiplex PCR reads. The repertoire holds around 300,000 distinct CDR3 sequences, with around 47% as singletons. What was sequenced was peripheral blood mononuclear cells (PBMCs). The receptors originated from a man aged 18 to 29 with type 2 diabetes.

The chain is built from TRBV5-4 and TRBJ1-2, with a weak D call TRBD1 (6 bases). Germline CDR1 SGHNT, CDR2 YYREEE (reference sequence). CDR3 length: 12 amino acids. Trimming pared 3 bases from V and 5 bases from J, leaving 8 bases between. The CDR3 loop reads CASSSQGYGYTF. In DNA form, the CDR3 reads TGTGCCAGCAGCTCACAGGGATATGGCTACACCTTC.

Worth noting for this clonotype: A junction boundary mismatches the germline segment, possibly from a read error. The chain couples TRBV10-3 to TRBJ2-7; D call uncertain. CDR1 is ENHRY and CDR2 is SYGVKD in the germline V gene. This CDR3 has 14 residues. CDR3 DNA sequence: TGTGCCAGCAGTGTTGGGCAGCACGCCTACGAGCAGTACTTC. Residues: CASSVGQHAYEQYF.

This chain connects TRBV6-1 to TRBJ1-2; D uncertain. V shed 7 bases and J shed 7 bases, with 22 bases lying between them. The CDR3 consists of 15 residues. Germline assignment: CDR1 MNHNS and CDR2 SASEGT. This CDR3 is CASTTPLGSLGGYTF. DNA for the CDR3: TGTGCCAGCACCACACCTTTGGGAAGCTTAGGTGGCTACACCTTC.

The chain is built from TRBV24-1 and TRBJ1-5; 7 nucleotides match TRBD1. Germline loops: CDR1 KGHDR, CDR2 SFDVKD. Losses at the gene ends were 2 bases for V and 3 bases for J; bases not matched to a gene: 6. The CDR3 consists of 16 residues. CDR3 sequence (DNA): TGTGCCACCAGTGATTCAGGGGGAGGGCCCAATCAGCCCCAGCATTTT. Translated: CATSDSGGGPNQPQHF.

The chain recombines TRBV6-1 with TRBJ1-1, with D perhaps matching TRBD1 (6 bases). V shed 2 bases and J shed 4 bases, with 11 bases lying between them. Germline CDR1 and CDR2: MNHNS and SASEGT. This CDR3 spans 14 amino acids. CDR3 in DNA: TGTGCCAGCAGTGAACGGGGGCGGGGCACTGAAGCTTTCTTT. Translation: CASSERGRGTEAFF.

The V call is TRBV29-1, the J call TRBJ1-4, with D unresolved. The CDR3 sequence is 14 residues long. The V gene's germline CDR1 is SQVTM and CDR2 ANQGSEA. The V and J ends lost 7 bases and 8 bases respectively, with 20 bases between them. The CDR3 loop reads CSAAVGGRGEKLFF. CDR3 sequence (DNA): TGCAGCGCCGCCGTCGGAGGGAGAGGGGAAAAACTGTTTTTT.

The V gene is TRBV28, the J gene TRBJ1-6; no reliable D call. Germline values: CDR1 MDHEN, CDR2 SYDVKM. With 3 bases removed from V and 11 bases from J, the gap between germline ends came to 17 bases. This CDR3 comprises 15 residues. In DNA, the CDR3 is TGTGCCAGCAGTTTTCTCCGAAATCTAAAAACACCCCTCCACTTT. Translating gives CASSFLRNLKTPLHF.

The chain links TRBV25-1 to TRBJ2-3; TRBD1 agrees at 9 bases. Germline V gene lookup returns CDR1 MGHDK and CDR2 SYGVNS. V lost 4 bases to trimming and J lost 6 bases; unmatched junction nucleotides: 8. The CDR3 is made up of 15 amino acids. This CDR3 is CASSGRDREVDTQYF. CDR3 DNA: TGTGCCAGCAGTGGCCGGGACAGGGAGGTGGATACGCAGTATTTT.

The gene calls are TRBV12-3 or TRBV12-4 and TRBJ1-4; D is uncertain. Trimming removed 4 bases at V and 8 bases at J, with 11 bases between. CDR3 size: 13 residues. CDR3 in amino acids: CASSSGKEEKLFF. DNA of the CDR3: TGTGCCAGCAGTTCGGGTAAAGAGGAAAAACTGTTTTTT.

This clonotype was found many times. The chain uses TRBV2 and TRBJ1-5, with D uncertain. The V end lost 5 bases, the J end lost 4 bases, and 12 bases lay between the germline ends. Germline V CDR1 and CDR2: SNHLY, FYNNEI. CDR3 length: 14 amino acids. The CDR3 here is CASSYDGQNQPQHF. The CDR3 coding sequence is TGTGCCAGCAGTTATGACGGCCAGAATCAGCCCCAGCATTTT. Based on the CDR3 plus reference TRBV2 and TRBJ1-5, the full variable domain is EPEVTQTPSHQVTQMGQEVILRCVPISNHLYFYWYRQILGQKVEFLVSFYNNEISEKSEIFDDQFSVERPDGSNFTLKIRSTKLEDSAMYFCASSYDGQNQPQHFGDGTRLSIL.